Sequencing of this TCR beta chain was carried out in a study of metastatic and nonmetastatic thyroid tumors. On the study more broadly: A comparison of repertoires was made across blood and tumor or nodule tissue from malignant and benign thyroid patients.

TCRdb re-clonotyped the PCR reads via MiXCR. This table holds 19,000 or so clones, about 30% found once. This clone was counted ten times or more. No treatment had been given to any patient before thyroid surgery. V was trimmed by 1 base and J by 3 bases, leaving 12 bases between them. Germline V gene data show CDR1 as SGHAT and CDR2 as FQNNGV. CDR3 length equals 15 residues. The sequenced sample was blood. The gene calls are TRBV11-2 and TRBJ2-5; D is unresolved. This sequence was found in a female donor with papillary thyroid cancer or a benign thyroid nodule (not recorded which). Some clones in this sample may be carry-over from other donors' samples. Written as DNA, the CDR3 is TGTGCCAGCAGCTTAGGTAGGAGTAGAAAAGAGACCCAGTACTTC. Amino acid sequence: CASSLGRSRKETQYF. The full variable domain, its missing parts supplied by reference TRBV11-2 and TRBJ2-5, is EAGVAQSPRYKIIEKRQSVAFWCNPISGHATLYWYQQILGQGPKLLIQFQNNGVVDDSQLPKDRFSAERLKGVDSTLKIQPAKLEDSAVYLCASSLGRSRKETQYFGPGTRLLVL.